The 11 T cell receptor beta chains presented below share a single source sample, sequenced in a study of Ad26.COV2.S vaccination and SARS-CoV-2 variants. As to treatment: over 15 received Ad26.COV2.S at low or high dose, single or two shots; several received placebo; per-sample allocation not given. The samples date from day 63 after the first vaccine or placebo injection. Repertoires were generated with immunoSEQ multiplex PCR, while TCRdb's copy carries only in-frame clones and drops some. There are 400,000 to 450,000 clones in the sample; approximately 90% occur only once, and more than 1.5% lies in the top ten. The material sequenced was peripheral blood, taken in a trial of Ad26.COV2.S vaccine versus placebo. Source of these receptors: a person between 18 and 65 years old who received the Ad26.COV2.S COVID-19 vaccine or a placebo.

This chain links TRBV4-1 with TRBJ2-5, with TRBD2 identical over 12 bases. The CDR3 extends over 16 amino acids. Germline assignment: CDR1 MGHRA and CDR2 YSYEKL. Trimming at V came to 4 bases and at J to 4 bases, leaving 7 bases not matched to a gene. The CDR3 nucleotides are TGCGCCAGCAGCCCTCTAGCGGGGGGGCCAGGAGAGACCCAGTACTTC. As protein: CASSPLAGGPGETQYF.

The chain joins TRBV4-3 to TRBJ1-1; D remains unclear. Trimming took off 2 bases at V and 4 bases at J, with 11 bases between the two ends. The CDR3 spans 14 residues. Per germline, CDR1 LGHNA and CDR2 YSLEER. The CDR3 DNA reads TGCGCCAGCAGCCAACCCCGTGTCGGCACTGAAGCTTTCTTT. This translates into CASSQPRVGTEAFF.

The chain recombines TRBV11-3 with TRBJ2-3, with TRBD1 identical over 10 bases. This CDR3 is 18 amino acids long. Germline trimming cut 5 bases from V and 0 bases from J; bases unmatched to any gene: 11. Germline CDR1 reads SGHNT; CDR2 reads YENEEA. The CDR3 sequence: CASSPGPGQGVSTDTQYF. The CDR3 bases are TGTGCCAGCAGCCCAGGCCCCGGACAGGGGGTTAGCACAGATACGCAGTATTTT.

The chain carries TRBV6-2 or TRBV6-3 and TRBJ1-2; D gene unclear. This CDR3 region has 14 residues. V was clipped by 2 bases and J by 8 bases, with 15 bases between them. Germline lookup yields CDR1 MNHEY and CDR2 SVGEGT. Here the CDR3 DNA reads TGTGCCAGCAGTTACGGCGATGAAATGGGAGGCTACACCTTC. Protein sequence: CASSYGDEMGGYTF.

The CDR3 reads CASSLGLAISYNEQFF. The CDR3 coding sequence is TGTGCCAGCAGTTTAGGGCTAGCTATTTCGTACAATGAGCAGTTCTTC. The chain employs TRBV27 and TRBJ2-1, with a weak D call TRBD2 (5 bases). Germline CDR1 MNHEY, CDR2 SMNVEV (reference sequence). The germline V and J ends were trimmed by 2 bases and 4 bases, with 15 bases remaining between them. This CDR3 comprises 16 residues.

The chain combines TRBV28 with TRBJ1-2; perhaps TRBD1 as D (5 bases). Trimming took off 5 bases at V and 8 bases at J, with 15 bases between the two ends. In germline, CDR1 is MDHEN, CDR2 SYDVKM. CDR3 size: 13 residues. This CDR3 is CASSQPSRDGYTF. The DNA of the CDR3 is TGTGCCAGCAGTCAACCTTCTCGGGACGGCTACACCTTC.

Of note for this clone: This specimen includes other DNA sequences encoding the same CDR3. The genes are TRBV7-2 and TRBJ2-3; 7 bases agree with TRBD1. V lost 5 bases, J lost 5 bases, and 1 base stayed unmatched. The CDR3 is 12 amino acids. Germline lookup yields CDR1 SGHTA and CDR2 FQGNSA. The CDR3 sequence: CASSPGGDTQYF. The CDR3 region has the DNA TGTGCCAGCAGCCCAGGGGGAGATACGCAGTATTTT.

This rearrangement joins TRBV6-5 to TRBJ2-7, with TRBD2 identical over 7 bases. Trimming cost V 8 bases and J 2 bases; bases outside gene matches: 6. This CDR3 contains 13 residues. Germline V gives CDR1 MNHEY, CDR2 SVGAGI. In DNA, the CDR3 is TGTGCCAGCGGGACTATTGCTACCTACGAGCAGTACTTC. As protein: CASGTIATYEQYF.

The rearrangement links TRBV4-3 to TRBJ2-3; D remains ambiguous. Germline V gives CDR1 LGHNA, CDR2 YSLEER. With 2 bases removed from V and 1 base from J, the gap between germline ends came to 13 bases. The CDR3 length is 16 residues. In nucleotides, the CDR3 is TGCGCCAGCAGCCAAACCCCCCAATTGGGCACAGATACGCAGTATTTT. This sequence encodes CASSQTPQLGTDTQYF.

The chain couples TRBV5-1 to TRBJ1-2; D might be TRBD1 (5 bases). V lost 6 bases and J lost 8, with 26 bases in between. The V gene's germline CDR1 is SGHRS and CDR2 YFSETQ. CDR3 length: 16 amino acids. The CDR3 bases are TGCGCCAGCACCCGGGACCAGGCGCGTGGACGTACAGGCTACACCTTC. It specifies CASTRDQARGRTGYTF.

The DNA for the CDR3 is TGTGCCAGCAGCCTGAGGGGGGGGGCTATGAGCACAGATACGCAGTATTTT. It specifies CASSLRGGAMSTDTQYF. The J gene is TRBJ2-3, the V gene TRBV11-2, with D perhaps matching TRBD2 (7 bases). Trimming stripped 5 bases from V and 0 bases from J, with 18 bases between. The CDR3 contains 17 residues. CDR1 is SGHAT and CDR2 is FQNNGV in the germline V gene.